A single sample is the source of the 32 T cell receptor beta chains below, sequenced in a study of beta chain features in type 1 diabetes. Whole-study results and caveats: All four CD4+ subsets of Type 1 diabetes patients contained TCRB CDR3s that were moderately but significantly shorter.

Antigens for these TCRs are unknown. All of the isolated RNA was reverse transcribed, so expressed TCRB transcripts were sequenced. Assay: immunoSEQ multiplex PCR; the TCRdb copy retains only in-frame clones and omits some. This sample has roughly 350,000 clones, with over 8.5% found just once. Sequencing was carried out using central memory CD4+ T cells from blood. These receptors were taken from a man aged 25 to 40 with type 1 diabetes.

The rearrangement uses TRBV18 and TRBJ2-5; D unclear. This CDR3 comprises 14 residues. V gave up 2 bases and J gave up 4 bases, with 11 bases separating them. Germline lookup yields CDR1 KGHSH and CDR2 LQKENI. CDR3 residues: CASSPKTDRETQYF. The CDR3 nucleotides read TGTGCCAGCTCACCAAAGACTGACCGAGAGACCCAGTACTTC. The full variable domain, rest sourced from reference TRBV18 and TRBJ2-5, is NAGVMQNPRHLVRRRGQEARLRCSPMKGHSHVYWYRQLPEEGLKFMVYLQKENIIDESGMPKERFSAEFPKEGPSILRIQQVVRGDSAAYFCASSPKTDRETQYFGPGTRLLVL.

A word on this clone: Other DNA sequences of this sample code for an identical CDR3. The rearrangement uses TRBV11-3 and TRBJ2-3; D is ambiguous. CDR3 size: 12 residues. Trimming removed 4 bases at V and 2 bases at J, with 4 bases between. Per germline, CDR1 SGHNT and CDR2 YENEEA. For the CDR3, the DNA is TGTGCCAGCAGCTCGTCCACAGATACGCAGTATTTT. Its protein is CASSSSTDTQYF.

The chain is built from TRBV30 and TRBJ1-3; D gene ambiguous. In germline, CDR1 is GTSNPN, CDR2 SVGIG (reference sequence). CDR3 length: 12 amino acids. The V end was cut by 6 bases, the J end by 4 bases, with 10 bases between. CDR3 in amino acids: CACARAGNTIYF. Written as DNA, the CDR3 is TGTGCCTGTGCCCGGGCAGGAAACACCATATATTTT.

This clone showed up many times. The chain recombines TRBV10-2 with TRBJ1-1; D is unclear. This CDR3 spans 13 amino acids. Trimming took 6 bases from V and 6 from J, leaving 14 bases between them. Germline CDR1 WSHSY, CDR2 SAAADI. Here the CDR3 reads CASRASRTPEAFF. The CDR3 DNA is TGCGCCAGCAGGGCCTCACGAACCCCTGAAGCTTTCTTT.

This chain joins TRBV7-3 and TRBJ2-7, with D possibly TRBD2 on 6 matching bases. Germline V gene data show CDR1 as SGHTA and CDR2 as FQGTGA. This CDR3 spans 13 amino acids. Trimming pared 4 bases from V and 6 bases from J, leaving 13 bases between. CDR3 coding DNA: TGTGCCAGCAGCTCCCGACTGGGGGGCGAGCAGTACTTC. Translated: CASSSRLGGEQYF.

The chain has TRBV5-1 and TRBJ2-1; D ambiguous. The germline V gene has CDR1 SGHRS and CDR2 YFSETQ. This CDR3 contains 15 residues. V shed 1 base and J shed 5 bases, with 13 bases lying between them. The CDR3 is CASSLLPSGDNEQFF. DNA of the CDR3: TGCGCCAGCAGCTTGTTACCTTCTGGGGACAATGAGCAGTTCTTC.

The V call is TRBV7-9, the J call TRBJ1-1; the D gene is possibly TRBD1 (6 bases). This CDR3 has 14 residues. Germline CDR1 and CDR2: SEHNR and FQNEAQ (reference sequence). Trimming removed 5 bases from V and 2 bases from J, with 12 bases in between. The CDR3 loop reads CASSLEQGNTEAFF. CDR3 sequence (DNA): TGTGCCAGCAGCCTCGAACAGGGAAACACTGAAGCTTTCTTT.

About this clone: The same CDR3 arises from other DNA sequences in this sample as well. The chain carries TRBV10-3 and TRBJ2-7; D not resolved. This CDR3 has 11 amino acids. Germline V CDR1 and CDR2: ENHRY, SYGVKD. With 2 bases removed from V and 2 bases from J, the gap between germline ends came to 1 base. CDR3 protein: CAISEAYEQYF. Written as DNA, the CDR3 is TGTGCCATCAGTGAGGCCTACGAGCAGTACTTC.

The CDR3 coding sequence is TGTGCCAGCAGCCTAAGCTCAGACTACGAGCAGTACTTC. Protein sequence: CASSLSSDYEQYF. The chain carries TRBV14 and TRBJ2-7; D is unclear. Trimming removed 4 bases from V and 3 bases from J, with 10 bases in between. This CDR3 contains 13 residues. Per the germline V gene, CDR1 is SGHDN and CDR2 is FVKESK.

The CDR3 loop reads CAWSPAFSYNEQFF. The CDR3 DNA is TGTGCCTGGAGTCCGGCGTTCTCCTACAATGAGCAGTTCTTC. The chain recombines TRBV30 with TRBJ2-1; D call uncertain. Germline V lookup: CDR1 GTSNPN, CDR2 SVGIG (reference sequence). There are 14 residues in the CDR3. The V end lost 2 bases, the J end lost 0 bases, and 8 bases lay between the germline ends.

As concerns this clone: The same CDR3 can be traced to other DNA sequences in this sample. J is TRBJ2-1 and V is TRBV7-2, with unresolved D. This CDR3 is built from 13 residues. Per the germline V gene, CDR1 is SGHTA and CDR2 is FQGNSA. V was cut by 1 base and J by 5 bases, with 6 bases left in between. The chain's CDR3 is CASSLGHNNEQFF. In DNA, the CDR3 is TGTGCCAGCAGCTTAGGACACAACAATGAGCAGTTCTTC.

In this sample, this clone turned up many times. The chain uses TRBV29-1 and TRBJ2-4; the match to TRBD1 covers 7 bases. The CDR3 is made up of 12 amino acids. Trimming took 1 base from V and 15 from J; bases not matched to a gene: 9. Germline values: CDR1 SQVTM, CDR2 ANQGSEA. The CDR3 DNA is TGCAGCGTTGAAGTTCATAGGGACAGCTTGTACTTC. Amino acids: CSVEVHRDSLYF.

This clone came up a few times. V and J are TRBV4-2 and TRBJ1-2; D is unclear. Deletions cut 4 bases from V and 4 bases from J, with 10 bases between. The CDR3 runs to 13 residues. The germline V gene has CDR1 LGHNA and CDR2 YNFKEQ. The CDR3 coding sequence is TGTGCCAGCAGCCCGGAGCATCCCTATGGCTACACCTTC. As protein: CASSPEHPYGYTF.

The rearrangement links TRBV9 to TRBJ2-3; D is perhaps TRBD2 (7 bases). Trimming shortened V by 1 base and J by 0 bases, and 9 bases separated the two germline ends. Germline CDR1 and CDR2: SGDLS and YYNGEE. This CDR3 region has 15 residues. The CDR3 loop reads CASSVSGTSTDTQYF. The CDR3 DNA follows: TGTGCCAGCAGCGTAAGCGGGACAAGCACAGATACGCAGTATTTT.

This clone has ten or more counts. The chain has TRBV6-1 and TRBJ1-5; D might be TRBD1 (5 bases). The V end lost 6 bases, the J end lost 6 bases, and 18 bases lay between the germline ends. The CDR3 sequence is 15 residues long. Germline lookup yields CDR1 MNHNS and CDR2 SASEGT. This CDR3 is CASRPAQAGGQPQHF. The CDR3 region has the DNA TGTGCCAGCAGACCCGCCCAGGCCGGGGGTCAGCCCCAGCATTTT.

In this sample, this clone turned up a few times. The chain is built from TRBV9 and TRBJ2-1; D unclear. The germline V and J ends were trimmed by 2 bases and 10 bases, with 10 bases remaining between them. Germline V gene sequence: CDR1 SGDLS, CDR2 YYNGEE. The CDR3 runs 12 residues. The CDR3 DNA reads TGTGCCAGCAGCGTGAGGTTGGACGAGCAGTTCTTC. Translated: CASSVRLDEQFF.

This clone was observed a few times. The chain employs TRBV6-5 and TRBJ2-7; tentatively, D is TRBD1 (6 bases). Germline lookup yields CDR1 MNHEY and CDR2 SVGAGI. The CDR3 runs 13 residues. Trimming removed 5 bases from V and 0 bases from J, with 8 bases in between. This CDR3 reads CASSRQDSYEQYF. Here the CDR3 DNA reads TGTGCCAGCAGTCGACAGGACTCCTACGAGCAGTACTTC.

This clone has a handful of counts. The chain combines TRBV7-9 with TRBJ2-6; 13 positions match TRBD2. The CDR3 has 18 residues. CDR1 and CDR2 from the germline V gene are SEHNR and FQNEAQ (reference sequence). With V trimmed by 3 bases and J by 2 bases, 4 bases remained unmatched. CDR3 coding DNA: TGTGCCAGCAGCTTGACGGGACTAGCGGGAACTGGGGCCAACGTCCTGACTTTC. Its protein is CASSLTGLAGTGANVLTF. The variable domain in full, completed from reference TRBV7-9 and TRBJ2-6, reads DTGVSQNPRHKITKRGQNVTFRCDPISEHNRLYWYRQTLGQGPEFLTYFQNEAQLEKSRLLSDRFSAERPKGSFSTLEIQRTEQGDSAMYLCASSLTGLAGTGANVLTFGAGSRLTVL.

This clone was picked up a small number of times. The CDR3 here is CASSFGLAGVGYEQYF. For the CDR3, the DNA is TGTGCCAGCAGCTTTGGACTAGCGGGAGTAGGTTACGAGCAGTACTTC. The rearrangement links TRBV11-2 to TRBJ2-7; TRBD2 agrees at 13 bases. After removal of 3 bases from V and 4 bases from J, the junction contained 6 bases not matched to a gene. Germline CDR1 and CDR2: SGHAT and FQNNGV. This CDR3 contains 16 residues.

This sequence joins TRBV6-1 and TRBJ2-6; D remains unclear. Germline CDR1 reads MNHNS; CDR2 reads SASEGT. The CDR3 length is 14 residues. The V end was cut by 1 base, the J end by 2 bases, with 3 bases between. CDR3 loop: CASSEGAGANVLTF. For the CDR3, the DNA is TGTGCCAGCAGTGAAGGGGCTGGGGCCAACGTCCTGACTTTC.

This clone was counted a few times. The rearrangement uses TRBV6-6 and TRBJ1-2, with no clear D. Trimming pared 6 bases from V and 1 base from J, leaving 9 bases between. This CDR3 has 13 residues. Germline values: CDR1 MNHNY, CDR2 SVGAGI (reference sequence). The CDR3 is CASSEKSNYGYTF. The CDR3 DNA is TGTGCCAGCAGCGAGAAGAGTAACTATGGCTACACCTTC.

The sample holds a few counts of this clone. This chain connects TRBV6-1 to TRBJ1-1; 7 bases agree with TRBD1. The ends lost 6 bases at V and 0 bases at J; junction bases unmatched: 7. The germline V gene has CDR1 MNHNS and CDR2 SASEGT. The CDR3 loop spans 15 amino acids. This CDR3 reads CASRYGQALNTEAFF. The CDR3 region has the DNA TGTGCCAGCAGATATGGACAGGCGTTGAACACTGAAGCTTTCTTT.

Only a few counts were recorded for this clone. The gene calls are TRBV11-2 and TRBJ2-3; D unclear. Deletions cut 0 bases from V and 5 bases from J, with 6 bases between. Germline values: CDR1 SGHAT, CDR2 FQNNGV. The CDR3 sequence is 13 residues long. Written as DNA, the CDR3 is TGTGCCAGCAGCTTAGACGGCCGAGATACGCAGTATTTT. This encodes CASSLDGRDTQYF.

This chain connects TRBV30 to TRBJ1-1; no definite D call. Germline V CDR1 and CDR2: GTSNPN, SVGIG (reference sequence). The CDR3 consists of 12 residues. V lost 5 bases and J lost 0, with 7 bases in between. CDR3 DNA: TGTGCCTGGGGCCCTATGAACACTGAAGCTTTCTTT. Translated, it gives CAWGPMNTEAFF.

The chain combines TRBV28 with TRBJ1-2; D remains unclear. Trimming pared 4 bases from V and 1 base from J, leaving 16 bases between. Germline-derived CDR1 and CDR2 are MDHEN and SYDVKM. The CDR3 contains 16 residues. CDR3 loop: CASSSSEGGGNYGYTF. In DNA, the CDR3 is TGTGCCAGCAGTTCCTCCGAGGGAGGAGGTAACTATGGCTACACCTTC.

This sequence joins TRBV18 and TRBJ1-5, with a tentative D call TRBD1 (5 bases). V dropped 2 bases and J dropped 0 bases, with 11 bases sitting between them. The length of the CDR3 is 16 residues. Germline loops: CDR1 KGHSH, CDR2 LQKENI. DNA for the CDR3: TGTGCCAGCTCACCAGGGGGGGTGAATAGCAATCAGCCCCAGCATTTT. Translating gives CASSPGGVNSNQPQHF.

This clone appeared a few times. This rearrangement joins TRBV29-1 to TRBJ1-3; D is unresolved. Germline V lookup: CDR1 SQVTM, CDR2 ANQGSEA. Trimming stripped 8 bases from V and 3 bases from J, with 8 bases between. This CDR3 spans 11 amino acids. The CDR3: CSLLFGNTIYF. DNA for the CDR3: TGCAGCCTTTTATTTGGAAACACCATATATTTT. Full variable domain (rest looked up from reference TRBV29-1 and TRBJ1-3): SAVISQKPSRDICQRGTSLTIQCQVDSQVTMMFWYRQQPGQSLTLIATANQGSEATYESGFVIDKFPISRPNLTFSTLTVSNMSPEDSSIYLCSLLFGNTIYFGEGSWLTVV.

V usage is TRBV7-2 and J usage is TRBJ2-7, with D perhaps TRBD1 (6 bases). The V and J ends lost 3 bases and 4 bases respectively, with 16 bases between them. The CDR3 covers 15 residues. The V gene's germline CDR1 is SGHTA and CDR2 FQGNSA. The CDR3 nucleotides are TGTGCCAGCAGCTTGGACGGACAGTGGACATACGAGCAGTACTTC. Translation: CASSLDGQWTYEQYF.

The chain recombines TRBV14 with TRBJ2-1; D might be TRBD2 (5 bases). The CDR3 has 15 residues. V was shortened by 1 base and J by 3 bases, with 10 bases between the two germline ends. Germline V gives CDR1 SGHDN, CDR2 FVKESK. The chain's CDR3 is CASSQALDFYNEQFF. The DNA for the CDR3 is TGTGCCAGCAGCCAAGCCTTGGACTTCTACAATGAGCAGTTCTTC.

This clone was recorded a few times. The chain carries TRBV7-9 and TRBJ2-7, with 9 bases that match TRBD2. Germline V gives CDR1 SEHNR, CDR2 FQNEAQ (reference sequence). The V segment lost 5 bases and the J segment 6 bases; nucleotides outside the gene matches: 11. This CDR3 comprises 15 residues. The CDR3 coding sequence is TGTGCCAGCAGCCCTCGCGGGACTAGCACGCGCGAGCAGTACTTC. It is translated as CASSPRGTSTREQYF.

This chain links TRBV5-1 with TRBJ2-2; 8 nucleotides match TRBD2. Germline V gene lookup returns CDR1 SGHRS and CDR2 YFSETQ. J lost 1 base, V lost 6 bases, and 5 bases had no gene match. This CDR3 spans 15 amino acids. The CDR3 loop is CASTPSGRNTGELFF. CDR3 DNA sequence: TGCGCCAGCACTCCCAGCGGGAGGAACACCGGGGAGCTGTTTTTT.

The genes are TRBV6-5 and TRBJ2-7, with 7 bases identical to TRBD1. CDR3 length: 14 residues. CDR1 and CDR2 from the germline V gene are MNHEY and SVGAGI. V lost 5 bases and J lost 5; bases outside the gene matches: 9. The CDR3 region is CASSERGRADEQYF. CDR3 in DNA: TGTGCCAGCAGTGAAAGGGGGCGCGCCGACGAGCAGTACTTC.